This TCR beta chain was recorded in a study of blood T cell repertoires in COVID-19. Sequencing used immunoSEQ multiplex PCR; TCRdb keeps in-frame clones, though not all of them. The sample lists more than 100,000 clones, around 89% occurring once. V was trimmed by 0 bases and J by 1 base, leaving 4 bases between them. Germline loops: CDR1 MNHNY, CDR2 SVGAGI (reference sequence). The CDR3 spans 14 residues. The sample comprised peripheral blood. The receptor comes from a man in his fifties with active or convalescent COVID-19. This chain links TRBV6-6 with TRBJ1-5, with unresolved D. The CDR3 region has the DNA TGTGCCAGCAGTTACTCGGCAAGCAATCAGCCCCAGCATTTT. It is translated as CASSYSASNQPQHF.